A selection of T cell receptor beta chains follows, all from one sample in a study of immune heterogeneity within non-small cell lung tumors. From the multiplex PCR reads, TCRdb called clonotypes with MiXCR, one entry per CDR3 protein. This table has around 11,000 distinct CDR3 sequences, approximately 29% appearing once. Material: lung tumor tissue. The receptors were gathered from a woman aged 50 to 60 with non-small cell lung cancer. Each CDR3 is given with its conserved first and last residue. The order of the fields is clone size, V gene, D gene, J gene, CDR3 DNA, CDR3 protein. The D gene is left open where the match is weak. Clone sizes are given selectively: once, few, many, or a class where the clone is expanded.

-	TRBV30	TRBD2	TRBJ2-5	TGTGCCTGGAGTCTCGGACTAGCGGGGTCCCGGACCCAGTACTTC	CAWSLGLAGSRTQYF
few	TRBV29-1	TRBD1	TRBJ2-1	TGCAGCGTTGTACCGGGACAGGGGGGTTACGTGTCCTACAATGAACAGTTCTTC	CSVVPGQGGYVSYNEQFF
many	TRBV7-9	-	TRBJ2-3	TGTGCCAGCAAGGCCTCTAGCACAGATACGCAGTATTTT	CASKASSTDTQYF
many	TRBV19	TRBD1	TRBJ1-5	TGTGCCAGTAGAGGGGGCCAGGGTGGGAATCAGCCCCAGCATTTT	CASRGGQGGNQPQHF
-	TRBV6-6	-	TRBJ2-4	TGTGCCAGCAGTTACCCCCAGACGACAGCTCTGGTAGCCAAAAACATTCAGTACTTC	CASSYPQTTALVAKNIQYF
medium-sized	TRBV20-1	-	TRBJ2-7	TGCAGTGCCCCAAGCCTGGGGGGAGAATTCCTAGGGCAGTACTTC	CSAPSLGGEFLGQYF
medium-sized	TRBV30	TRBD2	TRBJ2-1	TGTGCCTGGAGGCGGGAGGCCTCCTACAATGAGCAGTTCTTC	CAWRREASYNEQFF
few	TRBV7-7	-	TRBJ2-5	TGTGCTAGCAGCTCCCACCGGGACCACCAAGAGACCCAGTACTTC	CASSSHRDHQETQYF
many	TRBV2	-	TRBJ2-1	TGTGCCAGCAGTGTGGGGGCGGGACGGTACAATGAGCAGTTCTTC	CASSVGAGRYNEQFF
-	TRBV6-6	-	TRBJ2-1	TGTGCCAGCAGTTACTCGATTGGGGATGAGCAGTTCTTC	CASSYSIGDEQFF
few	TRBV6-5	-	TRBJ2-1	TGTGCCAGCAGTTACTCCTCGGGCAATGAGCAGTTCTTC	CASSYSSGNEQFF
few	TRBV29-1	TRBD1	TRBJ1-2	TGCAGCGTTGAAGAGGGGAGGGGGCCCGCCGGTGGCTACACCTTC	CSVEEGRGPAGGYTF
few	TRBV9	-	TRBJ2-5	TGTGCCAGCAGCGTAAGTAGCTGGGAGACCCAGTACTTC	CASSVSSWETQYF
-	TRBV4-1	TRBD1	TRBJ2-2	TGCGCCAGCAGCAGTCGACAGGGGATCGGGGAGCTGTTTTTT	CASSSRQGIGELFF
-	TRBV5-5	TRBD1	TRBJ1-2	TGTGCCAGCAGCTTGCGGCAGGGGGAGTATGGCTACACCTTC	CASSLRQGEYGYTF
-	TRBV6-1	-	TRBJ1-4	TGTGCCAGCAGTGAACTTGCAACTAATGAAAAACTGTTTTTT	CASSELATNEKLFF
-	TRBV20-1	TRBD2	TRBJ2-5	TGCAGTGCTAGCTGGGGACTAGTTCGAGAGACCCAGTACTTC	CSASWGLVRETQYF
-	TRBV18	-	TRBJ2-7	TGTGCCAGCTCAACGGGGTACGAGCAGTACTTC	CASSTGYEQYF
-	TRBV30	-	TRBJ2-7	TGTGCCTGGAGTAAAGGGTACGAGCAGTACTTC	CAWSKGYEQYF
few	TRBV7-6	TRBD2	TRBJ2-1	TGTGCCAGCAGTCTAGCGGGAGTATTCGATGAGCAGTTCTTC	CASSLAGVFDEQFF
-	TRBV9	TRBD2	TRBJ2-4	TGTGCCAGCAGCGTAGCCGGGGGGCTAGCGGGGGCCAAAAACATTCAGTACTTC	CASSVAGGLAGAKNIQYF
-	TRBV28	TRBD1	TRBJ2-1	TGTGCCAGCAGTTCCGCTACCTTCGGACAGGGGAAAAACTACAATGAGCAGTTCTTC	CASSSATFGQGKNYNEQFF
medium-sized	TRBV18	TRBD1	TRBJ1-1	TGTGCCAGCTCAACCCGGGACAGGGGTCCCACTGAAGCTTTCTTT	CASSTRDRGPTEAFF
many	TRBV20-1	-	TRBJ1-4	TGCAGTGCCATATCCCAGGGCACTAATGAAAAACTGTTTTTT	CSAISQGTNEKLFF
medium-sized	TRBV5-1	TRBD1	TRBJ2-7	TGCGCCAGCAGCTTATCCGGGACAGGGGCCTACGAGCAGTACTTC	CASSLSGTGAYEQYF
few	TRBV2	TRBD1	TRBJ2-1	TGTGCCAGCAGTGAACAGGGGGCATATGAGCAGTTCTTC	CASSEQGAYEQFF
medium-sized	TRBV4-1	TRBD1	TRBJ1-2	TGCGCCAGCAGCGAACAGGGGGTCGTAAATGGCTACACCTTC	CASSEQGVVNGYTF
-	TRBV20-1	TRBD1	TRBJ1-2	TGCAGTGCCATCCGGACAGGGAAATTTAGGAAATATGGCTACACCTTC	CSAIRTGKFRKYGYTF
many	TRBV12-3/TRBV12-4	TRBD1	TRBJ1-2	TGTGCCAGCACCCTCGGACAGGGACTCTATGGCTACACCTTC	CASTLGQGLYGYTF
many	TRBV4-2	TRBD1	TRBJ1-2	TGTGCCAGCAGCCAAACGGACAGGCAGGGGGATGGCTACACCTTC	CASSQTDRQGDGYTF